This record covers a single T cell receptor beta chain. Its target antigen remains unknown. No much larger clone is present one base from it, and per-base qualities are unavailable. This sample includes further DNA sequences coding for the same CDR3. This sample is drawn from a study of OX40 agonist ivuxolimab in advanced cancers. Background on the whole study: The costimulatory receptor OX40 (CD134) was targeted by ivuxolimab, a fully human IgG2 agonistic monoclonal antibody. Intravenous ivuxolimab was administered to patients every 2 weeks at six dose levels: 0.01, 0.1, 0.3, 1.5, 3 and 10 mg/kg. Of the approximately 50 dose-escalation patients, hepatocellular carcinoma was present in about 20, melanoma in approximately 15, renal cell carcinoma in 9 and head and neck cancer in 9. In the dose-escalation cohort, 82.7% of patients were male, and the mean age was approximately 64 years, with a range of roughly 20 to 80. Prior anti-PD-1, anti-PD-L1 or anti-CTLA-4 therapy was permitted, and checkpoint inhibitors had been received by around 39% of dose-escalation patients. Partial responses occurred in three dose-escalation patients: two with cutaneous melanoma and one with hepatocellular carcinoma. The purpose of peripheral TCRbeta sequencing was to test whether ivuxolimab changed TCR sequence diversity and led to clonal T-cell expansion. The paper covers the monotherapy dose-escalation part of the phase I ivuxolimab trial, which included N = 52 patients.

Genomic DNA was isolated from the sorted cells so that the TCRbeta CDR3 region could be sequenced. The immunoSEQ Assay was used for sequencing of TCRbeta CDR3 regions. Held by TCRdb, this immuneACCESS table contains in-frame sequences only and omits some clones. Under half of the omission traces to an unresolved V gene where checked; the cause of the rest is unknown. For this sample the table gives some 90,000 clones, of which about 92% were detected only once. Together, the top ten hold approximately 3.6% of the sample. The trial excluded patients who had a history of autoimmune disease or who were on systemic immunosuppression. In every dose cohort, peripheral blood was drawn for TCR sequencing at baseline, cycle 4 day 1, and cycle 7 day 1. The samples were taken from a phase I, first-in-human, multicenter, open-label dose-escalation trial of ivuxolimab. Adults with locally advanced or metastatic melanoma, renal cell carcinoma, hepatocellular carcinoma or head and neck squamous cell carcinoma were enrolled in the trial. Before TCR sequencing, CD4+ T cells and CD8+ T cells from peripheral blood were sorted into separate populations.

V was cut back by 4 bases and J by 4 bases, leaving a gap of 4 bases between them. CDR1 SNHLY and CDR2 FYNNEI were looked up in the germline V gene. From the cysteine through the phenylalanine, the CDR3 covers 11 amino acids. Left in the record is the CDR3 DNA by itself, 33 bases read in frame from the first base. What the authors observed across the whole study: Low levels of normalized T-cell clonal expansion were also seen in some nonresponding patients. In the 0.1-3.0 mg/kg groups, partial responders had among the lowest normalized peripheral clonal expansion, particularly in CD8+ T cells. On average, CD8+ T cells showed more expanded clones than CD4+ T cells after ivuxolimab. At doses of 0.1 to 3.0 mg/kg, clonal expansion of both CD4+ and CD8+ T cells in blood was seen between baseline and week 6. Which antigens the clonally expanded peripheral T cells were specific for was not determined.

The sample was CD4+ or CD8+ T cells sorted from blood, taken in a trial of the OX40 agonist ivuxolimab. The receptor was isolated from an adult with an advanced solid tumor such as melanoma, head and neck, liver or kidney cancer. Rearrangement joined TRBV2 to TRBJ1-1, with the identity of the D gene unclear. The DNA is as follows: TGTGCCAGCAGTGTGGGCACTGAAGCTTTCTTT. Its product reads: CASSVGTEAFF.